Below are 10 T cell receptor beta chains sequenced from a single sample in a study of blood T cells in healthy people across ages. Next came a second PCR, run for about 6 to 12 cycles, which used a sample-barcoded 5' primer along with a J-beta primer mix. Using its own MiXCR run on the 5' RACE reads, TCRdb lists one record per CDR3 protein. Found here are about 1.1 million distinct CDR3 sequences, less than 45% of them singletons; the top ten hold around 14%. What was sequenced was blood. These receptors came from a man between 18 and 29 years old in good health.

The J gene is TRBJ2-7, the V gene TRBV29-1; unclear D gene. The CDR3 contains 10 residues. Germline V gene lookup returns CDR1 SQVTM and CDR2 ANQGSEA. V was shortened by 2 bases and J by 7 bases, with 6 bases between the two germline ends. The CDR3 region is CSVEINEQYF. Written as DNA, the CDR3 is TGCAGCGTTGAAATCAATGAGCAGTACTTC.

The sample holds many counts of this clonotype. The chain joins TRBV7-3 to TRBJ2-3, with D hard to call. CDR3 length: 13 residues. Germline-derived CDR1 and CDR2 are SGHTA and FQGTGA. The V end was cut by 0 bases, the J end by 5 bases, with 6 bases between. Here the CDR3 reads CASSLTPEDTQYF. For the CDR3, the DNA is TGTGCCAGCAGCTTAACCCCCGAAGATACGCAGTATTTT.

The chain is built from TRBV6-1 and TRBJ1-1; the match to TRBD1 covers 7 bases. The CDR3 contains 13 residues. Germline CDR1 is MNHNS and CDR2 is SASEGT. V lost 6 bases, J lost 8 bases, and 9 bases stayed unmatched. CDR3 nucleotides: TGTGCCAGCAGACCCCGGACAGGAAGAGAAGCTTTCTTT. Residues: CASRPRTGREAFF.

The sample holds a few counts of this clonotype. Here the CDR3 reads CASSLGTTGDIVEQFF. Written as DNA, the CDR3 is TGTGCCAGCAGCTTAGGGACGACAGGGGATATTGTTGAGCAGTTCTTC. The genes are TRBV7-9 and TRBJ2-1; 8 bases line up with TRBD1. The CDR3 sequence is 16 residues long. Per the germline V gene, CDR1 is SEHNR and CDR2 is FQNEAQ (reference sequence). The trim removed 1 base at V and 9 bases at J, leaving 11 bases unmatched.

V gene TRBV9 combines with J gene TRBJ2-1, with 8 nucleotides matching TRBD1. V dropped 0 bases and J dropped 5; count of bases not matched to a gene: 4. The germline gives CDR1 SGDLS, CDR2 YYNGEE. The CDR3 totals 15 residues. The CDR3 coding sequence is TGTGCCAGCAGCGTAGGACAGGGGACCAACAATGAGCAGTTCTTC. Translation gives CASSVGQGTNNEQFF.

The chain combines TRBV6-2 or TRBV6-3 with TRBJ2-1, with a tentative D call TRBD1 (6 bases). V lost 2 bases, J lost 7 bases, and 12 bases lay in between. From germline, CDR1 is MNHEY and CDR2 SVGEGT. The CDR3 totals 14 residues. For the CDR3, the DNA is TGTGCCAGCAGTTACGGTAACAGGGAGAATGAGCAGTTCTTC. The encoded protein is CASSYGNRENEQFF.

The V and J genes are TRBV29-1 and TRBJ1-3; unclear D gene. The CDR3 spans 14 residues. Germline CDR1 is SQVTM and CDR2 is ANQGSEA. With 5 bases removed from V and 2 bases from J, the gap between germline ends came to 13 bases. DNA of the CDR3: TGCAGCGTTCTGCCCCTAGCCCCTGGAAACACCATATATTTT. This gives the protein CSVLPLAPGNTIYF.

This chain links TRBV10-3 with TRBJ1-4, with D possibly TRBD1 on 5 matching bases. CDR3 size: 12 residues. CDR1 is ENHRY, CDR2 SYGVKD, per germline. Trimming removed 6 bases from V and 8 bases from J, with 10 bases in between. This CDR3 reads CAIRSGLEKLFF. CDR3 nucleotides: TGTGCCATCAGGTCAGGGTTGGAAAAACTGTTTTTT.

V is TRBV27 and J is TRBJ2-7; TRBD2 agrees at 7 bases. V trimming: 8 bases; J trimming: 3 bases; junction bases outside the gene matches: 7. The CDR3 is made up of 13 amino acids. Germline loops: CDR1 MNHEY, CDR2 SMNVEV (reference sequence). The CDR3 region has the DNA TGTGCCAGCGGTGGGACGGGGGGCTACGAGCAGTACTTC. The encoded protein is CASGGTGGYEQYF.

This sequence joins TRBV20-1 and TRBJ2-3, with 8 positions matching TRBD2. The CDR3 loop spans 15 amino acids. Germline V lookup: CDR1 DFQATT, CDR2 SNEGSKA (reference sequence). The V gene end was trimmed by 8 bases and the J gene end by 0 bases; junction bases not matched to a gene: 10. DNA for the CDR3: TGCAGTCTCCTGGTACTAGCGGTTAGCACAGATACGCAGTATTTT. This encodes CSLLVLAVSTDTQYF.